This paragraph covers one T cell receptor beta chain sequence. In the original processing: Nucleated cell number was recorded as an estimate derived from reference gene primer amplification. Produced via immunoSEQ multiplex PCR; TCRdb's table is partial and in-frame only. From that table come the V and J calls and clone size; the DNA was used to work out D and trimming. The data hold 200,000 to 250,000 clones, with just under 85% observed a single time. This entry belongs to a study of blood T cell repertoires in COVID-19. Study-level information: Some COVID-19 samples were acute and others convalescent; all came from the United States, Italy and Spain.

This CDR3 has 16 amino acids. Germline CDR1 reads MNHNY; CDR2 reads SVGAGI (reference sequence). With V trimmed by 4 bases and J by 7 bases, 11 bases remained unmatched. J is TRBJ2-3 and V is TRBV6-6; 10 bases map to TRBD2. The TCR sequence derives from a woman aged 80 or older with acute or convalescent COVID-19. Sequenced: peripheral blood. CDR3 nucleotides: TGTGCCAGCAGTTCCACCGCTAGCGGGGGACCTAATACGCAGTATTTT. Its protein is CASSSTASGGPNTQYF.